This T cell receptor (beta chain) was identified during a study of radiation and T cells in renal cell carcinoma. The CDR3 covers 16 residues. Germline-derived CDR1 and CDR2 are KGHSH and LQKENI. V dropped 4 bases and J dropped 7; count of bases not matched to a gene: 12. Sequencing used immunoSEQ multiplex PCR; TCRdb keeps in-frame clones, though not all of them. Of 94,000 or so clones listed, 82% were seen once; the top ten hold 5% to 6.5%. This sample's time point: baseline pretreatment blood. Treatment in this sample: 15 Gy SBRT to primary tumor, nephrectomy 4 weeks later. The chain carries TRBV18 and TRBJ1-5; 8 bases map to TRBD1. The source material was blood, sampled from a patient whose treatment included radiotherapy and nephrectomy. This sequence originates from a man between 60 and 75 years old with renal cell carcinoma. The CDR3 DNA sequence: TGTGCCAGCTCACTTTCTTCAGGGGGCGCGGGGCAGCCCCAGCATTTT. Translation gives CASSLSSGGAGQPQHF.